A single sample is the source of the 3 T cell receptor beta chains below, sequenced in a study of blood T cell repertoires in COVID-19. Using immunoSEQ multiplex PCR, the repertoire was profiled, and TCRdb retains in-frame clones only, with some absent. Among tens of thousands of clones listed, 88% were seen once. The specimen was peripheral blood. The receptors were sampled from a man aged 45-60 years with active COVID-19.

This sequence joins TRBV5-6 and TRBJ1-6; D unresolved. Germline V CDR1 and CDR2: SGHDT, YYEEEE. The V and J ends lost 0 bases and 8 bases respectively, with 15 bases between them. The CDR3 covers 16 residues. CDR3 bases: TGTGCCAGCAGCTTGGTCGCGGACTGGGGTGATTCACCCCTCCACTTT. It yields the protein CASSLVADWGDSPLHF.

The chain couples TRBV6-1 to TRBJ1-1; TRBD1 might be the D (6 bases). Per the germline V gene, CDR1 is MNHNS and CDR2 is SASEGT. This CDR3 has 15 residues. With 2 bases removed from V and 3 bases from J, the gap between germline ends came to 13 bases. The CDR3 here is CASSEKQGPYTEAFF. The CDR3 nucleotides read TGTGCCAGCAGTGAAAAACAGGGTCCGTACACTGAAGCTTTCTTT.

CDR3 sequence: CASSFLGIGASGSLDEQFF. CDR3 nucleotide sequence: TGTGCCAGCAGCTTTTTGGGGATAGGGGCTAGCGGGAGTTTGGATGAGCAGTTCTTC. V usage is TRBV27 and J usage is TRBJ2-1; 10 bases are shared with TRBD2. With 6 bases clipped from V and 8 bases from J, the junction kept 22 bases outside the gene matches. The CDR3 has 19 residues. Germline loops: CDR1 MNHEY, CDR2 SMNVEV (reference sequence).